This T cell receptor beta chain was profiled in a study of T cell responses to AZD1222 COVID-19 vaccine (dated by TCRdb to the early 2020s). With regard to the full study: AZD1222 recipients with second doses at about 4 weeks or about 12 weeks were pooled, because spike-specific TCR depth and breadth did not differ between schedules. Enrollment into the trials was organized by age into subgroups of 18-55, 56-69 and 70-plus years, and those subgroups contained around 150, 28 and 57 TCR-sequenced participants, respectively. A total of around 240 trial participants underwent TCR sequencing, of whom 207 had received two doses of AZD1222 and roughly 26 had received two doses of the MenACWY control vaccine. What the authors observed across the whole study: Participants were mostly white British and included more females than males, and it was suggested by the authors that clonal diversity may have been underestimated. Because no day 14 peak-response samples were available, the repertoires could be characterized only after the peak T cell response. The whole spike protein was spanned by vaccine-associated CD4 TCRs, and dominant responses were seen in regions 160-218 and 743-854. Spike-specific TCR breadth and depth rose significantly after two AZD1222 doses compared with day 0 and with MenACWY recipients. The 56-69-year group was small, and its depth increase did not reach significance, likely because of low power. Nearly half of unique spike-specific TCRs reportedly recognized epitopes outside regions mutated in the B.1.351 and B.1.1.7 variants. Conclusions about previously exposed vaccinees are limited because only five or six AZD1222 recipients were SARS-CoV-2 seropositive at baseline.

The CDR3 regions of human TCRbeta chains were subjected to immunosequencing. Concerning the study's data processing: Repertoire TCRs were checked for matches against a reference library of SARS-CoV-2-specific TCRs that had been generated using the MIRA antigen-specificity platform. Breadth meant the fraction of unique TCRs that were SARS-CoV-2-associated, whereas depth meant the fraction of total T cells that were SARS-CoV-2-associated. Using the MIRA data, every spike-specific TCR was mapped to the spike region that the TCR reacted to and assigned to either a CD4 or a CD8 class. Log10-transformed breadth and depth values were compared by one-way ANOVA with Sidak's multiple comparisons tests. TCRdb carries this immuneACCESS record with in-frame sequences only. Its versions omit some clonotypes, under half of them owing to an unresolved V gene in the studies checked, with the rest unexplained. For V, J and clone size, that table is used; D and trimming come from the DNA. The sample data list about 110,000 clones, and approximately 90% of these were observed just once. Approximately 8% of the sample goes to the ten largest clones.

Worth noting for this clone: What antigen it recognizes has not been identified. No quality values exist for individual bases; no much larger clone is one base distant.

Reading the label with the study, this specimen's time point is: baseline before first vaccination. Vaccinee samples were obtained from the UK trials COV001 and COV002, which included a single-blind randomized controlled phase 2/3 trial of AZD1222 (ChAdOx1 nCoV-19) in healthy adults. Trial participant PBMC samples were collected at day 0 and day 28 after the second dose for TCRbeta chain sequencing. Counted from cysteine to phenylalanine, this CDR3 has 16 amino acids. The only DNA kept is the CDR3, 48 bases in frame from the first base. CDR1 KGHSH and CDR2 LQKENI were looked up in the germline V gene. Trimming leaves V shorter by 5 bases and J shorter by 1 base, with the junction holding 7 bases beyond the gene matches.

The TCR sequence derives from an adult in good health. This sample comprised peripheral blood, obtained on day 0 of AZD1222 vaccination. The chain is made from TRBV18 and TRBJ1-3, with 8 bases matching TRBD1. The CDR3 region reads CASSFGQGLSGNTIYF. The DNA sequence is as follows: TGTGCCAGCTCATTTGGACAGGGACTTTCTGGAAACACCATATATTTT.